The 23 T cell receptor beta chains reported below all come from one sample, sequenced in a study of blood T cell repertoires in COVID-19. Only in-frame clones appear in the TCRdb table, and some are missing; sequencing was by immunoSEQ multiplex PCR. The table has approximately 200,000 clones, roughly 80% seen once. Input material: PBMCs or T cells enriched from blood (not recorded which). The origin of the receptors is a woman in her 40s with acute COVID-19.

This clone has just one count. The V call is TRBV3-1 (or the pseudogene TRBV3-2), the J call TRBJ1-2, with 9 nucleotides matching TRBD1. Germline-derived CDR1 and CDR2 are LGHDT and YNNKEL (reference sequence). CDR3 length: 15 residues. Trimming cost V 3 bases and J 7 bases; bases outside gene matches: 9. CDR3 DNA: TGTGCCAGCAGCCAGACCGGGACAGGGATGGTTGGCTACACCTTC. Translation: CASSQTGTGMVGYTF.

The CDR3 protein is CASGRTDNTEAFF. The CDR3 DNA follows: TGTGCCAGCGGCAGGACAGATAACACTGAAGCTTTCTTT. V usage is TRBV6-5 and J usage is TRBJ1-1; tentatively, D is TRBD1 (6 bases). Germline loops: CDR1 MNHEY, CDR2 SVGAGI. The germline V and J ends were trimmed by 8 bases and 2 bases, with 12 bases remaining between them. This CDR3 is 13 amino acids long.

The genes are TRBV7-9 and TRBJ2-5, with TRBD2 matching 8 bases. CDR3 length: 19 residues. Germline-derived CDR1 and CDR2 are SEHNR and FQNEAQ (reference sequence). The ends lost 4 bases at V and 1 base at J; junction bases unmatched: 17. The CDR3 sequence is CASSSPWGYAREVQETQYF. The CDR3 region has the DNA TGTGCCAGCAGCTCCCCATGGGGGTATGCGCGGGAGGTCCAAGAGACCCAGTACTTC.

In regard to this clone: The sample carries other DNA sequences with the same CDR3. The gene calls are TRBV6-5 and TRBJ1-1, with 7 bases that match TRBD1. The germline CDR1 and CDR2 sequences are MNHEY and SVGAGI. V gave up 6 bases and J gave up 1 base; unmatched junction bases: 2. CDR3 length equals 13 residues. In DNA form, the CDR3 reads TGTGCCAGCAGGGGACAGAGGAACACTGAAGCTTTCTTT. Translating it yields CASRGQRNTEAFF.

This chain connects TRBV28 to TRBJ1-3, with unresolved D. V dropped 5 bases and J dropped 0 bases, with 11 bases sitting between them. Per germline, CDR1 MDHEN and CDR2 SYDVKM. CDR3 length: 15 amino acids. CDR3: CASSPHYTSGNTIYF. The CDR3 coding sequence is TGTGCCAGCAGTCCCCACTATACCTCTGGAAACACCATATATTTT.

The chain couples TRBV19 to TRBJ1-4, with D possibly being TRBD1 (5 bases). From germline, CDR1 is LNHDA and CDR2 SQIVND (reference sequence). The CDR3 runs to 14 residues. V was trimmed by 3 bases and J by 8 bases, leaving 13 bases between them. The CDR3 sequence: CASSIRGIGEKLFF. Here the CDR3 DNA reads TGTGCCAGTAGTATCCGGGGGATAGGCGAAAAACTGTTTTTT.

J is TRBJ2-1 and V is TRBV7-2, with a tentative D call TRBD1 (6 bases). This CDR3 region has 14 residues. V lost 2 bases and J lost 4, with 9 bases in between. Germline lookup yields CDR1 SGHTA and CDR2 FQGNSA. The CDR3 spells CASSLRGIYNEQFF. CDR3 in DNA: TGTGCCAGCAGCTTAAGGGGGATTTACAATGAGCAGTTCTTC.

The chain couples TRBV28 to TRBJ1-1; no firm D call. The CDR3 sequence is 12 residues long. Germline V gives CDR1 MDHEN, CDR2 SYDVKM. Trimming removed 6 bases from V and 4 bases from J, with 9 bases in between. In DNA, the CDR3 is TGTGCCAGCAGCCCGGTCCTCACTGAAGCTTTCTTT. It yields the protein CASSPVLTEAFF.

This sequence joins TRBV5-1 and TRBJ2-7; TRBD2 matches 8 bases. V lost 2 bases and J lost 4; bases outside the gene matches: 5. The CDR3 is 14 amino acids. Germline assignment: CDR1 SGHRS and CDR2 YFSETQ. The CDR3 loop is CASSFTSGSYEQYF. The DNA of the CDR3 is TGCGCCAGCAGCTTCACGAGCGGGAGTTACGAGCAGTACTTC.

The chain couples TRBV29-1 to TRBJ1-2; TRBD1 matches 7 bases. The CDR3 consists of 14 residues. Per the germline V gene, CDR1 is SQVTM and CDR2 is ANQGSEA. Trimming took 0 bases from V and 8 from J; bases not matched to a gene: 9. The CDR3 DNA reads TGCAGCGTTGAAGACCAGGGGGAGGTTGAAGGCTACACCTTC. Translated: CSVEDQGEVEGYTF.

V is TRBV11-2 and J is TRBJ2-7; 7 bases line up with TRBD1. CDR3 length: 14 amino acids. After removal of 4 bases from V and 2 bases from J, the junction contained 5 bases not matched to a gene. The germline V gene has CDR1 SGHAT and CDR2 FQNNGV. The DNA for the CDR3 is TGTGCCAGCAGCTGGGGGACAGCGACCTACGAGCAGTACTTC. It is translated as CASSWGTATYEQYF. Drawing the rest from reference TRBV11-2 and TRBJ2-7, the complete variable domain is EAGVAQSPRYKIIEKRQSVAFWCNPISGHATLYWYQQILGQGPKLLIQFQNNGVVDDSQLPKDRFSAERLKGVDSTLKIQPAKLEDSAVYLCASSWGTATYEQYFGPGTRLTVT.

The V call is TRBV28, the J call TRBJ2-7; possibly TRBD2 for D (5 bases). The CDR3 is made up of 12 amino acids. Trimming cost V 2 bases and J 5 bases, with 7 bases left between them. CDR1 is MDHEN and CDR2 is SYDVKM in the germline V gene. CDR3 loop: CASSLGRDEQYF. In nucleotides, the CDR3 is TGTGCCAGCAGTTTAGGGAGAGACGAGCAGTACTTC.

This clone appeared a few times. The chain has TRBV11-1 and TRBJ1-2; no definite D call. Looked up from germline, CDR1 is SGHAT and CDR2 is FQDESV (reference sequence). The CDR3 has 13 amino acids. Trimming cost V 0 bases and J 8 bases, with 10 bases left between them. CDR3 sequence (DNA): TGTGCCAGCAGCTTAGCGTCCGGAGTCGGCTACACCTTC. Translation: CASSLASGVGYTF.

The rearrangement joins TRBV18 to TRBJ2-5, with D possibly TRBD2 on 6 matching bases. CDR1 and CDR2 (germline): KGHSH, LQKENI. The V end lost 1 base, the J end lost 3 bases, and 6 bases lay between the germline ends. The CDR3 is 13 amino acids. The CDR3 loop reads CASSPRGEETQYF. The CDR3, as DNA: TGTGCCAGCTCACCACGGGGGGAAGAGACCCAGTACTTC.

Here the CDR3 reads CATSRGGGTTSPLHF. CDR3 bases: TGTGCCACCAGCAGAGGTGGGGGGACTACATCACCCCTCCACTTT. This chain joins TRBV15 and TRBJ1-6; D possibly corresponds to TRBD1 (5 bases). Trimming removed 1 base at V and 10 bases at J, with 14 bases between. CDR1 and CDR2 (germline): LNHNV, YYDKDF (reference sequence). The CDR3 has 15 amino acids.

The V call is TRBV11-2, the J call TRBJ1-5; TRBD1 aligns across 7 bases. From germline, CDR1 is SGHAT and CDR2 FQNNGV. This CDR3 has 14 residues. V was pared by 5 bases and J by 3 bases, with 4 bases of the junction left unmatched. CDR3 amino acids: CASSGGQFNQPQHF. DNA of the CDR3: TGTGCCAGCAGCGGGGGACAGTTCAATCAGCCCCAGCATTTT.

The chain couples TRBV5-1 to TRBJ1-3; D gene ambiguous. Germline lookup yields CDR1 SGHRS and CDR2 YFSETQ. Trimming took off 2 bases at V and 4 bases at J, with 10 bases between the two ends. The CDR3 is 14 amino acids. The CDR3, as DNA: TGCGCCAGCAGCTTCGAGGGAGGAGGAAACACCATATATTTT. This encodes CASSFEGGGNTIYF.

This clone was recorded once. V and J are TRBV4-2 and TRBJ2-7; 11 bases are a match to TRBD2. Losses at the gene ends were 3 bases for V and 0 bases for J; bases not matched to a gene: 10. Germline V gene sequence: CDR1 LGHNA, CDR2 YNFKEQ. This CDR3 comprises 18 residues. The CDR3 sequence is CASSHSAVTSGVSYEQYF. The CDR3 DNA reads TGTGCCAGCAGCCATTCCGCAGTGACTAGCGGGGTCTCCTACGAGCAGTACTTC.

The V and J genes are TRBV24-1 and TRBJ2-2; 8 bases align to TRBD1. The CDR3 spans 15 residues. V was clipped by 5 bases and J by 7 bases; unmatched bases: 8. CDR1 and CDR2 from the germline V gene are KGHDR and SFDVKD. The CDR3: CATSARQGYFGELFF. The CDR3 nucleotides read TGTGCCACCAGTGCGCGACAGGGGTATTTCGGGGAGCTGTTTTTT.

The CDR3 nucleotides are TGTGCCAGCAGCGCTCATACGGGACAGCTGAACACTGAAGCTTTCTTT. Amino acid sequence: CASSAHTGQLNTEAFF. The J gene is TRBJ1-1, the V gene TRBV7-2; 7 bases match TRBD1. The junction had 9 bases not matched to a gene; V was cut back by 5 bases and J by 0 bases. The CDR3 sequence is 16 residues long. Germline values: CDR1 SGHTA, CDR2 FQGNSA.

The gene calls are TRBV30 and TRBJ1-5; possibly TRBD1 for D (6 bases). V lost 0 bases and J lost 0, with 21 bases in between. Germline lookup yields CDR1 GTSNPN and CDR2 SVGIG (reference sequence). The CDR3 is made up of 19 amino acids. The CDR3 nucleotides are TGTGCCTGGAGTGTACAGGGAGGGGGATCCTTATATAGCAATCAGCCCCAGCATTTT. This gives the protein CAWSVQGGGSLYSNQPQHF.

The V and J genes are TRBV19 and TRBJ1-1; 7 nucleotides align to TRBD1. The CDR3 covers 14 residues. The germline V gene has CDR1 LNHDA and CDR2 SQIVND (reference sequence). After removal of 7 bases from V and 0 bases from J, the junction contained 5 bases not matched to a gene. The chain's CDR3 is CASNAGQLNTEAFF. The CDR3 DNA is TGTGCCAGTAACGCGGGACAGTTGAACACTGAAGCTTTCTTT.

This chain joins TRBV30 and TRBJ1-6; tentatively, D is TRBD1 (6 bases). V shed 0 bases and J shed 10 bases, with 13 bases lying between them. Germline values: CDR1 GTSNPN, CDR2 SVGIG (reference sequence). This CDR3 is built from 14 residues. CDR3 DNA: TGTGCCTGGAGTGTGGTCAGGGGCCGGTCACCCCTCCACTTT. Protein sequence: CAWSVVRGRSPLHF.